Each of the 18 T cell receptor beta chains below was sequenced from the same sample in a study of T cell changes during pregnancy in multiple sclerosis. Generated by immunoSEQ multiplex PCR, the TCRdb table keeps only in-frame clones and is missing some. The data hold about 55,000 clones, with around 90% observed a single time. The source material was CD4+ T cells from peripheral blood mononuclear cells, sampled in the first trimester of pregnancy. The receptors were gathered from a female donor with multiple sclerosis, enrolled in a pregnancy study.

The chain combines TRBV4-3 with TRBJ2-7; D uncertain. Germline-derived CDR1 and CDR2 are LGHNA and YSLEER. The CDR3 has 13 residues. Trimming pared 5 bases from V and 3 bases from J, leaving 11 bases between. The CDR3 DNA is TGCGCCAGCAGCTGGAACAGTTTCTACGAGCAGTACTTC. It codes for CASSWNSFYEQYF.

V is TRBV28 and J is TRBJ1-4; D is uncertain. The CDR3 sequence is 15 residues long. The V end was cut by 2 bases, the J end by 8 bases, with 15 bases between. The germline CDR1 and CDR2 sequences are MDHEN and SYDVKM. The CDR3 loop is CASSLESRPREKLFF. The CDR3 DNA is TGTGCCAGCAGTTTAGAGTCCAGGCCCAGAGAAAAACTGTTTTTT.

CDR3 amino acids: CSALRQNTEAFF. CDR3 nucleotides: TGCAGCGCTCTCCGACAGAACACTGAAGCTTTCTTT. V gene TRBV29-1 combines with J gene TRBJ1-1; D gene uncertain. This CDR3 is built from 12 residues. V lost 7 bases and J 1 base, leaving 10 bases between the germline ends. Per the germline V gene, CDR1 is SQVTM and CDR2 is ANQGSEA. The full variable domain, completed using reference TRBV29-1 and TRBJ1-1, is SAVISQKPSRDICQRGTSLTIQCQVDSQVTMMFWYRQQPGQSLTLIATANQGSEATYESGFVIDKFPISRPNLTFSTLTVSNMSPEDSSIYLCSALRQNTEAFFGQGTRLTVV.

The rearrangement uses TRBV18 and TRBJ1-1, with D possibly being TRBD1 (6 bases). CDR1 and CDR2 (germline): KGHSH, LQKENI. V was trimmed by 5 bases and J by 2 bases, leaving 12 bases between them. This CDR3 contains 14 residues. Here the CDR3 DNA reads TGTGCCAGCTCAGATCAACAGGGTAACACTGAAGCTTTCTTT. Translated, it gives CASSDQQGNTEAFF.

The rearrangement joins TRBV28 to TRBJ1-5; the D is unclear. CDR1 is MDHEN, CDR2 SYDVKM, per germline. V gave up 2 bases and J gave up 6 bases, with 20 bases separating them. The CDR3 consists of 17 residues. The CDR3 protein is CASSLSPRLRSIQPQHF. The CDR3 coding sequence is TGTGCCAGCAGTTTAAGTCCCCGACTGCGTTCAATTCAGCCCCAGCATTTT.

This sequence joins TRBV29-1 and TRBJ2-5, with TRBD2 matching 14 bases. J was trimmed by 7 bases and V by 5 bases; bases with no gene match: 6. Germline V CDR1 and CDR2: SQVTM, ANQGSEA. The CDR3 sequence is 14 residues long. This CDR3 reads CSVKGLAGGGTQYF. CDR3 nucleotide sequence: TGCAGCGTTAAAGGACTAGCGGGGGGCGGGACCCAGTACTTC.

This clone came up a few times. The chain carries TRBV6-5 and TRBJ2-3, with D tentatively TRBD2 (6 bases). The germline CDR1 and CDR2 sequences are MNHEY and SVGAGI. The CDR3 length is 13 residues. Trimming removed 8 bases from V and 2 bases from J, with 11 bases in between. The CDR3 DNA follows: TGTGCCAGCTCGCGGGACTTCACAGATACGCAGTATTTT. This gives the protein CASSRDFTDTQYF.

V and J are TRBV4-3 and TRBJ1-1, with 9 bases aligning to TRBD1. V trimming: 4 bases; J trimming: 3 bases; junction bases outside the gene matches: 6. Germline V gives CDR1 LGHNA, CDR2 YSLEER. The CDR3 length is 15 residues. The CDR3 protein is CASSPRQGGHTEAFF. The DNA of the CDR3 is TGCGCCAGCAGCCCTCGACAGGGGGGGCACACTGAAGCTTTCTTT.

V usage is TRBV19 and J usage is TRBJ2-2; D possibly corresponds to TRBD1 (6 bases). The length of the CDR3 is 15 residues. CDR1 is LNHDA, CDR2 SQIVND, per germline (reference sequence). Trimming cost V 4 bases and J 5 bases, with 14 bases left between them. The chain's CDR3 is CASSSYRVSTGELFF. CDR3 sequence (DNA): TGTGCCAGTAGTAGCTACAGGGTTTCGACCGGGGAGCTGTTTTTT.

The J gene is TRBJ2-7, the V gene TRBV5-4, with 7 nucleotides matching TRBD2. This CDR3 spans 14 amino acids. J gave up 2 bases and V 4 bases, and 6 bases lay outside the gene matches. CDR1 is SGHNT and CDR2 is YYREEE in the germline V gene (reference sequence). The CDR3 DNA reads as TGTGCCAGCAGCCCGGGGAGGGGAGCCTACGAGCAGTACTTC. Translation: CASSPGRGAYEQYF.

The V and J genes are TRBV19 and TRBJ2-7; TRBD1 agrees at 9 bases. The CDR3 totals 14 residues. CDR1 is LNHDA, CDR2 SQIVND, per germline (reference sequence). Trimming at V came to 4 bases and at J to 6 bases, leaving 7 bases not matched to a gene. This CDR3 is CASSTRDRDVEQYF. As DNA, the CDR3 is TGTGCCAGTAGTACCCGGGACAGGGATGTCGAGCAGTACTTC.

The chain has TRBV9 and TRBJ2-1; 7 bases line up with TRBD2. Trimming took 2 bases from V and 4 from J; bases not matched to a gene: 9. In germline, CDR1 is SGDLS, CDR2 YYNGEE. This CDR3 comprises 16 residues. This CDR3 is CASSVSSGPLYNEQFF. CDR3 in DNA: TGTGCCAGCAGCGTGTCTAGCGGACCCCTTTACAATGAGCAGTTCTTC. The complete variable domain, with remaining parts taken from reference TRBV9 and TRBJ2-1, reads DSGVTQTPKHLITATGQRVTLRCSPRSGDLSVYWYQQSLDQGLQFLIQYYNGEERAKGNILERFSAQQFPDLHSELNLSSLELGDSALYFCASSVSSGPLYNEQFFGPGTRLTVL.

In DNA form, the CDR3 reads TGTGCCAGCAGCTTAGAAGTCCCTCAGGGTTTACGTGGGGCCAACGTCCTGACTTTC. As protein: CASSLEVPQGLRGANVLTF. V is TRBV7-9 and J is TRBJ2-6; D may be TRBD1 (5 bases). Trimming cost V 1 base and J 3 bases, with 19 bases left between them. CDR1 and CDR2 from the germline V gene are SEHNR and FQNEAQ (reference sequence). CDR3 length: 19 residues.

This sequence joins TRBV5-6 and TRBJ2-5, with D hard to call. Trimming took 2 bases from V and 5 from J, leaving 10 bases between them. Germline V gene lookup returns CDR1 SGHDT and CDR2 YYEEEE. The length of the CDR3 is 13 residues. For the CDR3, the DNA is TGTGCCAGCAGCTTTACGGGTTCGGAGACCCAGTACTTC. This encodes CASSFTGSETQYF.

CDR3 region: CSVEEIGTRDTEAFF. Written as DNA, the CDR3 is TGCAGCGTTGAAGAAATAGGCACCAGGGATACTGAAGCTTTCTTT. This chain uses TRBV29-1 with TRBJ1-1, with D perhaps TRBD1 (5 bases). This CDR3 comprises 15 residues. The V end lost 0 bases, the J end lost 5 bases, and 16 bases lay between the germline ends. Germline lookup yields CDR1 SQVTM and CDR2 ANQGSEA. Using reference TRBV29-1 and TRBJ1-1 for the parts outside the CDR3, the full variable domain is SAVISQKPSRDICQRGTSLTIQCQVDSQVTMMFWYRQQPGQSLTLIATANQGSEATYESGFVIDKFPISRPNLTFSTLTVSNMSPEDSSIYLCSVEEIGTRDTEAFFGQGTRLTVV.

The V gene is TRBV2, the J gene TRBJ2-1, with TRBD1 as a possible D gene (6 bases). CDR3 length: 12 amino acids. V lost 6 bases and J lost 5, with 8 bases in between. Per the germline V gene, CDR1 is SNHLY and CDR2 is FYNNEI. CDR3 sequence: CASRDRDNEQFF. CDR3 DNA sequence: TGTGCCAGCAGGGACAGAGACAATGAGCAGTTCTTC.

This sequence joins TRBV6-1 and TRBJ1-5, with a weak D call TRBD1 (6 bases). Germline V gene data show CDR1 as MNHNS and CDR2 as SASEGT. The length of the CDR3 is 15 residues. Trimming shortened V by 1 base and J by 4 bases, and 11 bases separated the two germline ends. CDR3: CASSEGTRGNQPQHF. CDR3 in DNA: TGTGCCAGCAGTGAAGGGACCAGGGGAAATCAGCCCCAGCATTTT.

This chain uses TRBV7-9 with TRBJ2-1, with 8 bases aligning to TRBD2. Losses at the gene ends were 1 base for V and 7 bases for J; bases not matched to a gene: 6. The CDR3 totals 15 residues. Germline V CDR1 and CDR2: SEHNR, FQNEAQ (reference sequence). CDR3: CASSLVTSGENEQFF. The CDR3 nucleotides read TGTGCCAGCAGCTTAGTAACTAGCGGCGAGAATGAGCAGTTCTTC.